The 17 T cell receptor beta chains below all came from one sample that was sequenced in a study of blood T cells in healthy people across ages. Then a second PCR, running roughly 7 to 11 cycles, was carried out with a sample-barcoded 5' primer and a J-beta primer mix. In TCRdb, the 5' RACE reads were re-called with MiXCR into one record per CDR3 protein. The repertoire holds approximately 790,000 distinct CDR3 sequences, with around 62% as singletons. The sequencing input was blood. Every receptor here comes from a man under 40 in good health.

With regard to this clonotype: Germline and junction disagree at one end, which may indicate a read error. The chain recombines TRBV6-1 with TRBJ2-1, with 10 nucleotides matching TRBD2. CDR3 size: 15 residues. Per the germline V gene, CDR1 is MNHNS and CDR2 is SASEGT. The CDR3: CVSIPLAGVSSEQFF. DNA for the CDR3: TGTGTCAGCATCCCGCTAGCGGGGGTATCTAGTGAGCAGTTCTTC.

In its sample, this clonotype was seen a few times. The CDR3 loop is CASSLWAGGYNEQFF. CDR3 nucleotides: TGTGCCAGCAGTTTGTGGGCAGGGGGTTACAATGAGCAGTTCTTC. The V call is TRBV12-3 or TRBV12-4, the J call TRBJ2-1, with 7 positions matching TRBD1. The CDR3 has 15 residues. The V and J ends lost 3 bases and 4 bases, in that order; junction bases with no gene match: 6.

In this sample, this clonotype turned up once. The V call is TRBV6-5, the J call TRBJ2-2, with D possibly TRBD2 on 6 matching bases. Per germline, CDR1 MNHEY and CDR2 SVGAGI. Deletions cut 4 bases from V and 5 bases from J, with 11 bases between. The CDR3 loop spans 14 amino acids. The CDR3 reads CASSSNGGTGELFF. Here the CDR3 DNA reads TGTGCCAGCAGTTCGAACGGGGGAACCGGGGAGCTGTTTTTT.

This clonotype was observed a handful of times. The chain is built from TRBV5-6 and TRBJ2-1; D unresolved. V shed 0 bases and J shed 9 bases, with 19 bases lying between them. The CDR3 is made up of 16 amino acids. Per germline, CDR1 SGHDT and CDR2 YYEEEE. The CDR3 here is CASSLGHPIKFSEQFF. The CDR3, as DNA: TGTGCCAGCAGCTTGGGCCACCCTATTAAGTTCAGTGAGCAGTTCTTC.

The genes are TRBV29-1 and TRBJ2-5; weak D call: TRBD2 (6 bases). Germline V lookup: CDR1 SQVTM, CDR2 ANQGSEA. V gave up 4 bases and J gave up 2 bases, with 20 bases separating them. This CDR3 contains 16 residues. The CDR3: CSVVPSVVPSQETQYF. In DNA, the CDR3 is TGCAGCGTTGTGCCTAGCGTGGTGCCCTCACAAGAGACCCAGTACTTC.

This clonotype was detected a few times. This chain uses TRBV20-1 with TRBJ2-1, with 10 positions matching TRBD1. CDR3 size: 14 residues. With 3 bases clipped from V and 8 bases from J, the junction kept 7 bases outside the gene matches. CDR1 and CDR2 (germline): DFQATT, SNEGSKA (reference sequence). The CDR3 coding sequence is TGCAGTGCTAGTAGGGACAGGGGTATCGATGAGCAGTTCTTC. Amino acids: CSASRDRGIDEQFF.

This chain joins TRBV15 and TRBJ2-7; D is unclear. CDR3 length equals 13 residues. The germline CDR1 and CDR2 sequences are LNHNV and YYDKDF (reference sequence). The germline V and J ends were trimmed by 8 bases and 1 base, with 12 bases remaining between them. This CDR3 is CATAGTESYEQYF. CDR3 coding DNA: TGTGCCACCGCCGGAACAGAATCCTACGAGCAGTACTTC.

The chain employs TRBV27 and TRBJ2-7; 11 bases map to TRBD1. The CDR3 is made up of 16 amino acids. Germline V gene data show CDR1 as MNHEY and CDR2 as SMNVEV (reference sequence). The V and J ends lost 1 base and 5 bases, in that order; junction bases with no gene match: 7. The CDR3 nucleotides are TGTGCCAGCAGTTTATGGCCGGGACAGGGGGTCCACGAGCAGTACTTC. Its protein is CASSLWPGQGVHEQYF.

CDR3 coding DNA: TGTGCCAGCAGCCCCTGGACAGGTGGAGATACGCAGTATTTT. It yields the protein CASSPWTGGDTQYF. This chain connects TRBV7-2 to TRBJ2-3, with 7 bases fitting TRBD1. The CDR3 runs to 14 residues. Trimming cost V 5 bases and J 5 bases; bases outside gene matches: 7. Germline CDR1 reads SGHTA; CDR2 reads FQGNSA.

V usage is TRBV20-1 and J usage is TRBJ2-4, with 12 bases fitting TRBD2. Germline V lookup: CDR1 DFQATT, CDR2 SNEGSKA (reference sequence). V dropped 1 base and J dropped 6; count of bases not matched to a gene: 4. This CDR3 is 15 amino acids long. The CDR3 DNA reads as TGCAGTGCTAGAGGACTAGCGGGGGACGCAAACATTCAGTACTTC. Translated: CSARGLAGDANIQYF.

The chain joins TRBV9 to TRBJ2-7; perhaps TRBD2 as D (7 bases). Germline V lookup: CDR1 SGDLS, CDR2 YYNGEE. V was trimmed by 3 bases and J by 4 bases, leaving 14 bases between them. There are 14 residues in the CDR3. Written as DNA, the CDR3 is TGTGCCAGCAGCGCTCACGGGGGGCAATACGAGCAGTACTTC. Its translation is CASSAHGGQYEQYF.

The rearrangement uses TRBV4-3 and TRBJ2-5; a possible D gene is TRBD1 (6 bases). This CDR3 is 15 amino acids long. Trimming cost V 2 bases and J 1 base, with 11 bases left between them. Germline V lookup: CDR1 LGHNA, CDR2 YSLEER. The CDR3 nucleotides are TGCGCCAGCAGCCAAACCGACAGGAGCCAAGAGACCCAGTACTTC. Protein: CASSQTDRSQETQYF.

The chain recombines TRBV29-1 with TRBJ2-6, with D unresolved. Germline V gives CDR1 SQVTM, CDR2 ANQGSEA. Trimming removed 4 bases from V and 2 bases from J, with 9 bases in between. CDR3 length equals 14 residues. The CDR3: CSVGAWAGANVLTF. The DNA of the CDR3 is TGCAGCGTTGGGGCGTGGGCTGGGGCCAACGTCCTGACTTTC.

CDR3: CASSLLGVGGEQFF. The CDR3 coding sequence is TGTGCCAGCAGCTTACTGGGGGTCGGGGGTGAGCAGTTCTTC. J is TRBJ2-1 and V is TRBV11-1, with D maybe TRBD2 (6 bases). V shed 2 bases and J shed 9 bases, with 14 bases lying between them. CDR3 length: 14 residues. Germline V CDR1 and CDR2: SGHAT, FQDESV (reference sequence).

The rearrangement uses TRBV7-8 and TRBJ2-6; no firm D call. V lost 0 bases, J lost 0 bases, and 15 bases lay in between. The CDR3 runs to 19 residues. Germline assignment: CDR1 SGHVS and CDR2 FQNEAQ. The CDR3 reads CASSLAFSRRLSGANVLTF. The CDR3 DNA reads TGTGCCAGCAGCTTAGCGTTTAGTCGGCGTCTCTCTGGGGCCAACGTCCTGACTTTC.

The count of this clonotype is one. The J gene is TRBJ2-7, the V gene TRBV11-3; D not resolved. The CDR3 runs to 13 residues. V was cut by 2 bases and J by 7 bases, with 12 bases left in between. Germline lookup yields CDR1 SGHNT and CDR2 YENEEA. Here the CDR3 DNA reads TGTGCCAGCAGCTTATTTACCTACAATGAGCAGTACTTC. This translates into CASSLFTYNEQYF.

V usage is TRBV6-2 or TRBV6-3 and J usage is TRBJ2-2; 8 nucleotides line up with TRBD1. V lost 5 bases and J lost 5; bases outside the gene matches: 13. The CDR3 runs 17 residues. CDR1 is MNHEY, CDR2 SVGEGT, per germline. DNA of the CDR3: TGTGCCAGCAGTCGAGGAACGTCAGGGGGCATGACCGGGGAGCTGTTTTTT. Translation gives CASSRGTSGGMTGELFF.